The 31 T cell receptor beta chains below come from one sample, sequenced in a study of T-cell reconstitution after alpha-beta-depleted transplantation in children. The TCRbeta library was prepared with unique molecular identifiers. Each CDR3 protein gets one entry after TCRdb re-called the PCR reads with MiXCR. The sample contains roughly 350,000 distinct CDR3 sequences, around 15% of which appear only once. Specimen: PBMCs, mostly from graft donor cells, collected 360 days after TCRalphabeta/CD19-depleted stem cell transplant. The receptors come from a male patient aged 2 to 10 who had a stem cell transplant for acute lymphoblastic leukemia, so the T cells may come from the graft donor.

V and J are TRBV27 and TRBJ2-7; D gene unclear. V was cut by 3 bases and J by 5 bases, with 11 bases left in between. The CDR3 loop spans 13 amino acids. Germline V lookup: CDR1 MNHEY, CDR2 SMNVEV (reference sequence). CDR3 DNA: TGTGCCAGCAGTTTTTTTTTGGGAAACGAGCAGTACTTC. This codes for CASSFFLGNEQYF.

This clonotype was counted many times. The chain links TRBV28 to TRBJ2-5; TRBD1 matches 10 bases. The V gene's germline CDR1 is MDHEN and CDR2 SYDVKM. The CDR3 loop spans 16 amino acids. J was trimmed by 0 bases and V by 5 bases; bases with no gene match: 6. For the CDR3, the DNA is TGTGCCAGCAGTACGGCGGACAGGGGGTACCAAGAGACCCAGTACTTC. Its translation: CASSTADRGYQETQYF.

This clonotype was seen ten or more times. This chain links TRBV6-2 or TRBV6-3 with TRBJ2-2, with 7 bases matching TRBD2. The junction had 1 base not matched to a gene; V was cut back by 0 bases and J by 6 bases. The CDR3 consists of 14 residues. The germline CDR1 and CDR2 sequences are MNHEY and SVGEGT. The CDR3 here is CASSYSTSPGELFF. CDR3 nucleotides: TGTGCCAGCAGTTACTCGACTAGCCCCGGGGAGCTGTTTTTT.

Only a few counts were recorded for this clonotype. The V gene is TRBV10-3, the J gene TRBJ2-1; 11 nucleotides align to TRBD2. The CDR3 contains 13 residues. J lost 5 bases, V lost 7 bases, and 1 base had no gene match. The germline V gene has CDR1 ENHRY and CDR2 SYGVKD. In DNA form, the CDR3 reads TGTGCCATCAAGGGACTAGCGGACAATGAGCAGTTCTTC. It encodes CAIKGLADNEQFF.

Only a few counts were recorded for this clonotype. This chain uses TRBV10-3 with TRBJ1-5; D gene uncertain. CDR1 is ENHRY, CDR2 SYGVKD, per germline. There are 14 residues in the CDR3. Trimming took off 3 bases at V and 0 bases at J, with 6 bases between the two ends. Here the CDR3 reads CAISDRGSNQPQHF. The CDR3 bases are TGTGCCATCAGTGATCGAGGTAGCAATCAGCCCCAGCATTTT.

There are a few counts of this clonotype. The chain has TRBV12-3 or TRBV12-4 and TRBJ2-3; D may be TRBD2 (5 bases). The germline V and J ends were trimmed by 7 bases and 2 bases, with 16 bases remaining between them. The CDR3 runs to 15 residues. The CDR3 coding sequence is TGTGCCAGCACCCCGCGGGCTTGGTCCACAGATACGCAGTATTTT. This translates into CASTPRAWSTDTQYF.

This clonotype was picked up a small number of times. The chain couples TRBV7-3 to TRBJ2-5, with unresolved D. V dropped 5 bases and J dropped 5 bases, with 12 bases sitting between them. Germline CDR1 reads SGHTA; CDR2 reads FQGTGA. This CDR3 has 13 residues. CDR3 sequence reads: CASSPLGIETQYF. The CDR3 DNA follows: TGTGCCAGCAGCCCCCTAGGTATCGAGACCCAGTACTTC. The full variable domain, in which reference TRBV7-3 and TRBJ2-5 provide the parts outside the CDR3, is GAGVSQTPSNKVTEKGKYVELRCDPISGHTALYWYRQSLGQGPEFLIYFQGTGAADDSGLPNDRFFAVRPEGSVSTLKIQRTERGDSAVYLCASSPLGIETQYFGPGTRLLVL.

This clonotype was observed a handful of times. V gene TRBV15 combines with J gene TRBJ2-7; TRBD2 is a possible D gene (6 bases). The germline V and J ends were trimmed by 1 base and 2 bases, with 18 bases remaining between them. Germline CDR1 LNHNV, CDR2 YYDKDF (reference sequence). This CDR3 contains 17 residues. The CDR3 coding sequence is TGTGCCACCAGCAGAGCTAGACCAGGAGGGACCCCCTACGAGCAGTACTTC. As protein: CATSRARPGGTPYEQYF.

V and J are TRBV5-6 and TRBJ2-1; D ambiguous. Trimming pared 0 bases from V and 7 bases from J, leaving 17 bases between. Germline V gene lookup returns CDR1 SGHDT and CDR2 YYEEEE. This CDR3 comprises 16 residues. For the CDR3, the DNA is TGTGCCAGCAGCTTGGTCCCAGACCCTAATTCTAATGAGCAGTTCTTC. It encodes CASSLVPDPNSNEQFF.

This clonotype has just a few counts. The chain carries TRBV28 and TRBJ1-5; 8 bases map to TRBD1. Per the germline V gene, CDR1 is MDHEN and CDR2 is SYDVKM. The CDR3 is made up of 16 amino acids. V gave up 4 bases and J gave up 4 bases; unmatched junction bases: 9. Written as DNA, the CDR3 is TGTGCCAGCAGTTCTCCAGGGGGCGGAAAAAATCAGCCCCAGCATTTT. Encoded protein: CASSSPGGGKNQPQHF.

This chain uses TRBV6-5 with TRBJ2-2; D is uncertain. This CDR3 is built from 15 residues. The V gene's germline CDR1 is MNHEY and CDR2 SVGAGI. V shed 4 bases and J shed 3 bases, with 12 bases lying between them. The CDR3: CASSFNFGDTGELFF. CDR3 in DNA: TGTGCCAGCAGTTTCAATTTCGGTGACACCGGGGAGCTGTTTTTT.

This chain connects TRBV3-1 to TRBJ2-4; D is perhaps TRBD2 (8 bases). From germline, CDR1 is LGHDT and CDR2 YNNKEL (reference sequence). The CDR3 has 16 residues. Deletions cut 4 bases from V and 8 bases from J, with 21 bases between. The CDR3 sequence: CASSLLGGGRRDIQYF. Written as DNA, the CDR3 is TGTGCCAGCAGCCTCCTAGGGGGCGGGAGGAGAGACATTCAGTACTTC.

This clonotype has a count of ten or more. The chain recombines TRBV21-1 with TRBJ2-6. TRBV21-1 counts as a pseudogene. There are 13 residues in the CDR3. CDR3 nucleotide sequence: TGTGCCAGCAGGGCCTCTGGGGCCAACGTCCTGACTTTC. Protein product: CASRASGANVLTF.

This clonotype occurred many times. The chain has TRBV7-2 and TRBJ1-2, with D perhaps TRBD1 (5 bases). Between the trimmed V and J ends, which lost 2 bases and 7 bases, there was a span of 14 bases. The CDR3 length is 14 residues. Germline CDR1 and CDR2: SGHTA and FQGNSA. This chain's CDR3 is CASSLFGGSGGYTF. CDR3 coding DNA: TGTGCCAGCAGCTTATTCGGGGGATCTGGTGGCTACACCTTC.

This clonotype was seen a handful of times. The chain combines TRBV7-8 with TRBJ2-7, with TRBD2 as a possible D gene (6 bases). Germline CDR1 reads SGHVS; CDR2 reads FQNEAQ. This CDR3 contains 14 residues. The V gene lost 8 bases and the J gene lost 3 bases, with 17 bases spanning the gap. The CDR3 region is CASGLTSRNYEQYF. The CDR3 DNA reads as TGTGCCAGCGGCCTTACTAGCCGTAACTACGAGCAGTACTTC.

This clonotype was detected a few times. The J gene is TRBJ2-5, the V gene TRBV29-1; 10 nucleotides line up with TRBD1. The CDR3 extends over 15 amino acids. With 3 bases clipped from V and 4 bases from J, the junction kept 8 bases outside the gene matches. CDR1 is SQVTM, CDR2 ANQGSEA, per germline. In DNA, the CDR3 is TGCAGCGTTGATACCCCTGGGACAGGGGTAGAGACCCAGTACTTC. Amino acid sequence: CSVDTPGTGVETQYF.

J is TRBJ1-4 and V is TRBV6-2 or TRBV6-3; D remains unclear. Trimming removed 4 bases at V and 5 bases at J, with 8 bases between. This CDR3 spans 13 amino acids. CDR1 and CDR2 (germline): MNHEY, SVGEGT. The DNA for the CDR3 is TGTGCCAGCAGTTGGACGGAAAATGAAAAACTGTTTTTT. It is translated as CASSWTENEKLFF.

There are a few counts of this clonotype. J is TRBJ1-2 and V is TRBV10-3; TRBD1 aligns across 7 bases. The J segment lost 8 bases and the V segment lost 2 bases, leaving 11 bases of the junction unmatched. CDR1 and CDR2 (germline): ENHRY, SYGVKD. The CDR3 is 15 residues long. The CDR3 here is CAISEGVQGGYGYTF. For the CDR3, the DNA is TGTGCCATCAGTGAGGGGGTCCAGGGGGGTTACGGCTACACCTTC.

This clonotype was found many times. This chain uses TRBV20-1 with TRBJ2-5, with a possible D match to TRBD1 (6 bases). With 3 bases removed from V and 5 bases from J, the gap between germline ends came to 13 bases. This CDR3 region has 13 residues. CDR1 and CDR2 from the germline V gene are DFQATT and SNEGSKA (reference sequence). The CDR3 sequence is CSASGQGLETQYF. In DNA, the CDR3 is TGCAGTGCTAGCGGTCAGGGGCTCGAGACCCAGTACTTC.

This clonotype appeared a few times. V and J are TRBV4-3 and TRBJ2-1, with TRBD2 identical over 10 bases. CDR3 length: 17 residues. Germline V gives CDR1 LGHNA, CDR2 YSLEER. The J segment lost 4 bases and the V segment lost 0 bases, leaving 6 bases of the junction unmatched. The CDR3 loop is CASSQDWPSGGYNEQFF. CDR3 in DNA: TGCGCCAGCAGCCAAGATTGGCCTAGCGGGGGATACAATGAGCAGTTCTTC.

The CDR3 DNA follows: TGTGCCAGCAGCTTAGCGCCGATTGGGGAAGAGACCCAGTACTTC. Amino acid sequence: CASSLAPIGEETQYF. The genes are TRBV7-9 and TRBJ2-5; D is unclear. V was pared by 0 bases and J by 3 bases, with 11 bases between. Germline CDR1 SEHNR, CDR2 FQNEAQ (reference sequence). This CDR3 comprises 15 residues.

This clonotype has at least ten counts. The chain uses TRBV20-1 and TRBJ2-1; 7 bases fit TRBD2. The V and J ends lost 3 bases and 3 bases, in that order; junction bases with no gene match: 2. The length of the CDR3 is 13 residues. Germline lookup yields CDR1 DFQATT and CDR2 SNEGSKA (reference sequence). The CDR3 DNA sequence: TGCAGTGCTAGGGGGACTATCTACAATGAGCAGTTCTTC. Residues: CSARGTIYNEQFF.

In its sample, this clonotype was seen a few times. The chain joins TRBV4-2 to TRBJ2-3, with a weak D call TRBD1 (6 bases). Germline V gives CDR1 LGHNA, CDR2 YNFKEQ. The V end lost 0 bases, the J end lost 12 bases, and 13 bases lay between the germline ends. The CDR3 is 13 amino acids. The CDR3 sequence: CASSQDPTGPQYF. CDR3 DNA: TGTGCCAGCAGCCAAGATCCGACAGGACCACAGTATTTT.

This clonotype was picked up many times. J is TRBJ2-3 and V is TRBV10-3; unclear D gene. The V gene's germline CDR1 is ENHRY and CDR2 SYGVKD. The CDR3 is made up of 15 amino acids. The V and J ends lost 8 bases and 0 bases respectively, with 15 bases between them. CDR3 loop: CAISLRATSTDTQYF. CDR3 in DNA: TGTGCCATCTCTTTAAGAGCGACCAGCACAGATACGCAGTATTTT.

This clonotype was detected only a few times. The chain has TRBV5-6 and TRBJ1-4; D gene unclear. Germline CDR1 is SGHDT and CDR2 is YYEEEE. This CDR3 is 13 amino acids long. Trimming shortened V by 1 base and J by 7 bases, and 8 bases separated the two germline ends. CDR3 sequence (DNA): TGTGCCAGCAGCTTGCCGACAATTGAAAAACTGTTTTTT. Its protein product is CASSLPTIEKLFF.

In this sample, this clonotype turned up a few times. J is TRBJ2-1 and V is TRBV4-1, with D unclear. Trimming took off 4 bases at V and 3 bases at J, with 13 bases between the two ends. In germline, CDR1 is MGHRA, CDR2 YSYEKL. CDR3 length: 15 amino acids. CDR3 loop: CASSPEVGVYNEQFF. For the CDR3, the DNA is TGCGCCAGCAGCCCCGAAGTGGGCGTCTACAATGAGCAGTTCTTC.

The V call is TRBV19, the J call TRBJ1-1; D is perhaps TRBD1 (5 bases). The CDR3 has 14 residues. Trimming took 9 bases from V and 1 from J, leaving 15 bases between them. The germline gives CDR1 LNHDA, CDR2 SQIVND (reference sequence). The CDR3 nucleotides read TGTGCCAGCGTAAACAGGAATACGAACACTGAAGCTTTCTTT. Translation gives CASVNRNTNTEAFF.

The chain carries TRBV7-9 and TRBJ1-2; 7 positions match TRBD1. In germline, CDR1 is SEHNR, CDR2 FQNEAQ (reference sequence). Trimming at V came to 3 bases and at J to 4 bases, leaving 5 bases not matched to a gene. The CDR3 spans 14 residues. CDR3 coding DNA: TGTGCCAGCAGCTTTGGGACAGAGGCCTATGGCTACACCTTC. Translation gives CASSFGTEAYGYTF.

The CDR3 DNA is TGCAGTGCTAGAGGCCCCCTGGAGTTCTTC. Translation gives CSARGPLEFF. J is TRBJ2-1 and V is TRBV20-1; D unclear. The germline V gene has CDR1 DFQATT and CDR2 SNEGSKA (reference sequence). The CDR3 consists of 10 residues. Trimming shortened V by 1 base and J by 14 bases, and 9 bases separated the two germline ends.

CDR3 in DNA: TGTGCCACCAGCAGCGGGTTACGCACAGATACGCAGTATTTT. It codes for CATSSGLRTDTQYF. The chain carries TRBV15 and TRBJ2-3; D remains unclear. This CDR3 is 14 amino acids long. CDR1 is LNHNV, CDR2 YYDKDF, per germline (reference sequence). Trimming took off 3 bases at V and 1 base at J, with 8 bases between the two ends.

The chain links TRBV7-8 to TRBJ2-5; no reliable D call. Trimming cost V 3 bases and J 4 bases, with 12 bases left between them. This CDR3 spans 14 amino acids. Germline V gene sequence: CDR1 SGHVS, CDR2 FQNEAQ. The CDR3 region is CASSFLPPGETQYF. The CDR3, as DNA: TGTGCCAGCAGCTTTCTCCCCCCGGGAGAGACCCAGTACTTC. Combining the CDR3 with reference TRBV7-8 and TRBJ2-5 gives the whole variable domain GAGVSQSPRYKVAKRGQDVALRCDPISGHVSLFWYQQALGQGPEFLTYFQNEAQLDKSGLPSDRFFAERPEGSVSTLKIQRTQQEDSAVYLCASSFLPPGETQYFGPGTRLLVL.